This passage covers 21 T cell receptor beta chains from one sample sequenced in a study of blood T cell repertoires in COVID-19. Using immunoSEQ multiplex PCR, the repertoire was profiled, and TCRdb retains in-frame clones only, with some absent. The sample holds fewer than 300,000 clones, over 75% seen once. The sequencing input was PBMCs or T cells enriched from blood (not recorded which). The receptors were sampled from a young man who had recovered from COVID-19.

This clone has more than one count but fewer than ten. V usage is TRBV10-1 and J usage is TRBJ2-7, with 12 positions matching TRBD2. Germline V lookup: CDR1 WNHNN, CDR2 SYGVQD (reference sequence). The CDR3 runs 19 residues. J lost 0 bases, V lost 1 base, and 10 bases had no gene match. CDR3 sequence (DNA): TGCGCCAGCAGTGAGTGCGGGACTAGCGGGCCAAAGGCCTCCTACGAGCAGTACTTC. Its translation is CASSECGTSGPKASYEQYF.

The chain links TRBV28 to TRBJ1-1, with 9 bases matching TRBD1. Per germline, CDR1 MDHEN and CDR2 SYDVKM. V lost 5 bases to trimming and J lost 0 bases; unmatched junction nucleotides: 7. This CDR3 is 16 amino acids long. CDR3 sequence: CASSLRTGVMNTEAFF. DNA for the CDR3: TGTGCCAGCAGTCTAAGGACAGGGGTTATGAACACTGAAGCTTTCTTT.

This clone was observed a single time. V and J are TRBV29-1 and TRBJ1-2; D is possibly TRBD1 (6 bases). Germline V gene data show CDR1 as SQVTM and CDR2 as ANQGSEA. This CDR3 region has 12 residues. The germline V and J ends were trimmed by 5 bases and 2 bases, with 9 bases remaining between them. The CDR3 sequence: CSVPTGNYGYTF. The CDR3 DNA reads TGCAGCGTTCCCACAGGGAACTATGGCTACACCTTC.

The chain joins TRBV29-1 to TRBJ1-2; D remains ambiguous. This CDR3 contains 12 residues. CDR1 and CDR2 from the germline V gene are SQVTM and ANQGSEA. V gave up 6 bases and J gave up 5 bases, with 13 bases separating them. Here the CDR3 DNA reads TGCAGCGTCGCCTCGGACTATTATGGCTACACCTTC. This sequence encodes CSVASDYYGYTF. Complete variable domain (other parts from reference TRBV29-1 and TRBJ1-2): SAVISQKPSRDICQRGTSLTIQCQVDSQVTMMFWYRQQPGQSLTLIATANQGSEATYESGFVIDKFPISRPNLTFSTLTVSNMSPEDSSIYLCSVASDYYGYTFGSGTRLTVV.

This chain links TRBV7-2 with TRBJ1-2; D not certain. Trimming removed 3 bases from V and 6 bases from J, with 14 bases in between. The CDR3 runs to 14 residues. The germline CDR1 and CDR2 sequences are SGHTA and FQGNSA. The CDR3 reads CASSFWAKWDGYTF. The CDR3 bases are TGTGCCAGCAGCTTTTGGGCGAAGTGGGATGGCTACACCTTC.

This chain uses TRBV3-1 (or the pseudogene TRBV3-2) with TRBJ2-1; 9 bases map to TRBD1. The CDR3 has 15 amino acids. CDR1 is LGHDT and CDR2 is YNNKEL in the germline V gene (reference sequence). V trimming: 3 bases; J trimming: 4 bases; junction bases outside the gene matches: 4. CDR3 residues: CASSHRDRVYNEQFF. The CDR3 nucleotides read TGTGCCAGCAGCCACCGGGACAGGGTGTACAATGAGCAGTTCTTC.

CDR3 sequence: CASTPLPGQAFVKEEAFF. The CDR3 DNA is TGTGCCAGTACCCCGCTTCCGGGACAGGCGTTCGTAAAGGAAGAGGCTTTCTTT. This chain joins TRBV19 and TRBJ1-1, with 8 positions matching TRBD1. CDR3 length: 18 residues. With 7 bases clipped from V and 11 bases from J, the junction kept 27 bases outside the gene matches. Germline CDR1 and CDR2: LNHDA and SQIVND (reference sequence).

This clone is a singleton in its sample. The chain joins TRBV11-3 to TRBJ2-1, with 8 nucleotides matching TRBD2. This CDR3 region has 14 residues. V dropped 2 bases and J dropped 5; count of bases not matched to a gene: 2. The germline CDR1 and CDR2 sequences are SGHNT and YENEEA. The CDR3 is CASSLTSGHNEQFF. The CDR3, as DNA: TGTGCCAGCAGCTTAACTAGCGGCCACAATGAGCAGTTCTTC.

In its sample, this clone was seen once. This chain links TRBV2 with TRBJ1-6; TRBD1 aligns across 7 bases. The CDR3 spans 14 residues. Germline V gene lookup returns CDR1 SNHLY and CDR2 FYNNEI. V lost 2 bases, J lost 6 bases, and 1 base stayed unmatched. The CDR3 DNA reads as TGTGCCAGCAGTGAACAGGGGGGTAATTCACCCCTCCACTTT. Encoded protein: CASSEQGGNSPLHF.

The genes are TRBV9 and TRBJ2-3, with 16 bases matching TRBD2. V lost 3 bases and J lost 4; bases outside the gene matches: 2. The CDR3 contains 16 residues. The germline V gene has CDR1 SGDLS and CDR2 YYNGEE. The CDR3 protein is CASSEGTSGGADTQYF. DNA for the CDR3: TGTGCCAGCAGCGAGGGGACTAGCGGGGGGGCAGATACGCAGTATTTT. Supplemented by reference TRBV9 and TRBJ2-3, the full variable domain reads DSGVTQTPKHLITATGQRVTLRCSPRSGDLSVYWYQQSLDQGLQFLIQYYNGEERAKGNILERFSAQQFPDLHSELNLSSLELGDSALYFCASSEGTSGGADTQYFGPGTRLTVL.

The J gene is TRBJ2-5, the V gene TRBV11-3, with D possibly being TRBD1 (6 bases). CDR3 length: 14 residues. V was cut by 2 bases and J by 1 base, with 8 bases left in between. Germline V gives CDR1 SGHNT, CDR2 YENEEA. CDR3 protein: CASSLSQGQETQYF. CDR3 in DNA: TGTGCCAGCAGCTTATCACAGGGCCAAGAGACCCAGTACTTC.

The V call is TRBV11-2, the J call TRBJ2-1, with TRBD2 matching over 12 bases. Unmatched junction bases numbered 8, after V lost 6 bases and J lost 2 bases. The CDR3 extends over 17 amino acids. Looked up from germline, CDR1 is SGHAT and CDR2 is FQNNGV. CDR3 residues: CASRKGTSGPTYNEQFF. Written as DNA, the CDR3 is TGTGCCAGCAGAAAAGGGACTAGCGGGCCCACCTACAATGAGCAGTTCTTC.

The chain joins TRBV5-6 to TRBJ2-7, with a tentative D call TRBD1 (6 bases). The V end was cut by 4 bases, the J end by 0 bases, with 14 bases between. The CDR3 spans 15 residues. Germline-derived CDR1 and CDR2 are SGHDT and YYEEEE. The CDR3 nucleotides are TGTGCCAGCAGCCCCCCGACAGGACCCTCCTACGAGCAGTACTTC. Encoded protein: CASSPPTGPSYEQYF.

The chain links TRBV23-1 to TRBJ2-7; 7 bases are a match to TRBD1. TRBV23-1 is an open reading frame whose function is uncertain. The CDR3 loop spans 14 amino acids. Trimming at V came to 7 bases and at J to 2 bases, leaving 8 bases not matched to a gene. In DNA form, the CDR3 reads TGCGCCAGCACCTCACACGACAGGGCCTACGAGCAGTACTTC. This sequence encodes CASTSHDRAYEQYF.

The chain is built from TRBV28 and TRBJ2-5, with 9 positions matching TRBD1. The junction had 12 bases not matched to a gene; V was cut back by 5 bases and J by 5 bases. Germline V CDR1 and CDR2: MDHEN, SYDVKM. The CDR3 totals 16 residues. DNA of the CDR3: TGTGCCAGCAGTCCCCCGGGACAGGGAGTTATGGAGACCCAGTACTTC. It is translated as CASSPPGQGVMETQYF.

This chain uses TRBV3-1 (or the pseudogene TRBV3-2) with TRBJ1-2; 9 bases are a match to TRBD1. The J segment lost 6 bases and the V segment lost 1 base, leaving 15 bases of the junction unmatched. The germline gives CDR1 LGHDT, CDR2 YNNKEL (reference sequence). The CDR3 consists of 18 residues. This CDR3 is CASSQAGTGQVLTDGYTF. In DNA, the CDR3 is TGTGCCAGCAGCCAAGCCGGGACAGGGCAGGTTCTGACCGATGGCTACACCTTC.

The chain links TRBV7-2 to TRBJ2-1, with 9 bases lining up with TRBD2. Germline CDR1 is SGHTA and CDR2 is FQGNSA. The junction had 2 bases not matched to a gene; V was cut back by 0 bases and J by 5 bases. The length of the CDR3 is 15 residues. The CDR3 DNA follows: TGTGCCAGCAGCTTAGCTGCGGGAGGGAACAATGAGCAGTTCTTC. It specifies CASSLAAGGNNEQFF.

The CDR3: CAAVTPEAFF. Here the CDR3 DNA reads TGTGCCGCGGTGACTCCTGAAGCTTTCTTT. J is TRBJ1-1 and V is TRBV30; no firm D call. V lost 8 bases and J lost 6, with 10 bases in between. CDR3 length: 10 residues. CDR1 is GTSNPN and CDR2 is SVGIG in the germline V gene (reference sequence).

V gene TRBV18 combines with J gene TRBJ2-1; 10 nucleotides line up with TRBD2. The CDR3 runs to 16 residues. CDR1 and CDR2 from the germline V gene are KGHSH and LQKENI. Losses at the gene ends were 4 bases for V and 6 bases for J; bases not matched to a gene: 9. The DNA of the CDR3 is TGTGCCAGCTCACTCAGTTCCGGGACTAGCGCCAATGAGCAGTTCTTC. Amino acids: CASSLSSGTSANEQFF.

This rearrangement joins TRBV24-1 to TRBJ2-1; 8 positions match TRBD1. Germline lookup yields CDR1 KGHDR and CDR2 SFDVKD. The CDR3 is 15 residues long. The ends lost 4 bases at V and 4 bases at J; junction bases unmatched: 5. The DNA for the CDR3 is TGTGCCACCAGTGACAGGGGGCATTCTTACAATGAGCAGTTCTTC. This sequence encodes CATSDRGHSYNEQFF.

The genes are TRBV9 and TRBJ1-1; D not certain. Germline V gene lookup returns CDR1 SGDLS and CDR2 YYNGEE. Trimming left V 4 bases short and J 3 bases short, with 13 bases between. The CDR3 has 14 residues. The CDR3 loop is CASSPRIEDTEAFF. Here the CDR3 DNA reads TGTGCCAGCAGCCCTAGAATAGAGGACACTGAAGCTTTCTTT.